These 7 T cell receptor beta chains originate from one sample sequenced in a study of T-cell reconstitution after alpha-beta-depleted transplantation in children. Construction of the TCRbeta library involved unique molecular identifiers. A single record per CDR3 protein comes from TCRdb applying MiXCR to the PCR reads. The sample carries approximately 99,000 distinct CDR3 sequences, 5% to 8% recorded once. The sample in question was PBMCs, mostly from graft donor cells, obtained 360 days after TCRalphabeta/CD19-depleted stem cell transplant. These receptors all stem from a male patient aged 2-10 years who had a stem cell transplant for acute lymphoblastic leukemia, so the T cells may come from the graft donor.

This clonotype was recorded many times. The genes are TRBV4-3 and TRBJ2-1; D is tentatively TRBD1 or TRBD2 (6 bases each). Germline V gene data show CDR1 as LGHNA and CDR2 as YSLEER. Trimming removed 1 base at V and 7 bases at J, with 20 bases between. The CDR3 has 17 amino acids. CDR3 sequence reads: CASSQGATGASINEQFF. The CDR3 DNA reads TGCGCCAGCAGCCAAGGCGCAACGGGGGCCTCTATTAATGAGCAGTTCTTC.

This clonotype was counted once. A much larger clone lies a single base off, so this may be a read error. V gene TRBV7-9 combines with J gene TRBJ2-3, with 12 bases fitting TRBD2. The germline CDR1 and CDR2 sequences are SEHNR and FQNEAQ (reference sequence). The CDR3 has 15 amino acids. Trimming cost V 5 bases and J 14 bases; bases outside gene matches: 14. The CDR3 is CASSIRLAGANERYF. In DNA, the CDR3 is TGTGCCAGCAGCATAAGACTAGCGGGGGCCAATGAGCGGTATTTT. Together with reference TRBV7-9 and TRBJ2-3, the CDR3 gives the full variable domain: DTGVSQNPRHKITKRGQNVTFRCDPISEHNRLYWYRQTLGQGPEFLTYFQNEAQLEKSRLLSDRFSAERPKGSFSTLEIQRTEQGDSAMYLCASSIRLAGANERYFGPGTRLTVL.

This clonotype was seen repeatedly, ten times or more. The chain carries TRBV5-1 and TRBJ1-1, with 10 bases identical to TRBD1. The CDR3 covers 17 residues. Germline values: CDR1 SGHRS, CDR2 YFSETQ. J gave up 0 bases and V 4 bases, and 9 bases lay outside the gene matches. In nucleotides, the CDR3 is TGCGCCAGCAGCCCACGGACAGGGGGATCCATGAACACTGAAGCTTTCTTT. Protein product: CASSPRTGGSMNTEAFF.

The V and J genes are TRBV27 and TRBJ2-1; D not certain. V lost 3 bases and J 7 bases, leaving 10 bases between the germline ends. This CDR3 region has 13 residues. Germline-derived CDR1 and CDR2 are MNHEY and SMNVEV (reference sequence). As DNA, the CDR3 is TGTGCCAGCAGTTTGACCGTGAGGAATGAGCAGTTCTTC. Translating it yields CASSLTVRNEQFF.

This clonotype was counted between two and nine times. The rearrangement joins TRBV9 to TRBJ2-1, with 7 bases matching TRBD2. The germline gives CDR1 SGDLS, CDR2 YYNGEE. Unmatched junction bases numbered 8, after V lost 1 base and J lost 7 bases. This CDR3 is 15 amino acids long. CDR3 residues: CASSVSGGGLNEQFF. The DNA for the CDR3 is TGTGCCAGCAGCGTATCCGGCGGGGGTCTGAATGAGCAGTTCTTC. The full variable domain, with the rest looked up from reference TRBV9 and TRBJ2-1, is DSGVTQTPKHLITATGQRVTLRCSPRSGDLSVYWYQQSLDQGLQFLIQYYNGEERAKGNILERFSAQQFPDLHSELNLSSLELGDSALYFCASSVSGGGLNEQFFGPGTRLTVL.

This clonotype was recorded at least ten times. This rearrangement joins TRBV14 to TRBJ2-1, with 12 positions matching TRBD2. J lost 7 bases, V lost 0 bases, and 7 bases had no gene match. This CDR3 region has 17 residues. Looked up from germline, CDR1 is SGHDN and CDR2 is FVKESK. CDR3 DNA sequence: TGTGCCAGCAGCCAAGATAGGGGACTAGCGGGCCCTAATGAGCAGTTCTTC. Protein product: CASSQDRGLAGPNEQFF.

This clonotype appeared many times. The J gene is TRBJ2-7, the V gene TRBV6-1; 11 bases align to TRBD1. The CDR3 is 14 residues long. Germline CDR1 is MNHNS and CDR2 is SASEGT. J gave up 4 bases and V 6 bases, and 5 bases lay outside the gene matches. The CDR3 region is CASRGTGGIYEQYF. The CDR3 DNA sequence: TGTGCCAGCAGAGGGACAGGGGGAATTTACGAGCAGTACTTC.